The clone carrying this T cell receptor (beta chain) was detected a few times. The sample comes from a study of patients and donors after allogeneic stem cell transplantation. TCRdb reanalysed the RT-PCR reads using MiXCR and keeps one entry per CDR3 protein. The data contain hundreds of thousands of distinct CDR3 sequences, 16% of them singletons. Trimming removed 2 bases at V and 7 bases at J, with 6 bases between. CDR1 and CDR2 from the germline V gene are MDHEN and SYDVKM. There are 12 residues in the CDR3. This chain uses TRBV28 with TRBJ1-5; unclear D gene. This receptor was taken from a human donor who was either an allogeneic HSCT recipient or a stem cell or donor lymphocyte infusion donor (not recorded which). It is not recorded whose cells these are; they may come from a transplant donor. Sequencing input: blood, either unsorted or a sorted T cell fraction (not recorded which). The CDR3 DNA is TGTGCCAGCAGTTTAAGGGCCCAGCCCCAGCATTTT. It is translated as CASSLRAQPQHF.